These 18 T cell receptor beta chains originate from one sample sequenced in a study of T cell repertoires in cytomegalovirus infection. In TCRdb, the reads were re-called with MiXCR into one record per CDR3 protein. The sample has more than 400,000 distinct CDR3 sequences, approximately 25% seen once. The sample comprised PBMCs. The source is a human donor in good health (CMV status not recorded). Some clones in this sample may be carry-over from other donors' samples.

The chain recombines TRBV15 with TRBJ2-2; maybe TRBD2 (5 bases). The germline V gene encodes CDR1 LNHNV and CDR2 YYDKDF (reference sequence). The CDR3 has 15 amino acids. V was shortened by 3 bases and J by 5 bases, with 13 bases between the two germline ends. The CDR3 DNA follows: TGTGCCACCAGCAGCCCGGGATCGGGGACCGGGGAGCTGTTTTTT. Amino acids: CATSSPGSGTGELFF.

The V and J genes are TRBV7-2 and TRBJ2-3, with TRBD2 matching over 12 bases. Unmatched junction bases numbered 8, after V lost 4 bases and J lost 0 bases. This CDR3 region has 18 residues. Germline CDR1 reads SGHTA; CDR2 reads FQGNSA. The CDR3 region has the DNA TGTGCCAGCAGCTCCCGGACTAGCGGGATTTCTAGCACAGATACGCAGTATTTT. Translating gives CASSSRTSGISSTDTQYF.

This chain connects TRBV28 to TRBJ1-3; no reliable D call. CDR3 length: 14 residues. In germline, CDR1 is MDHEN, CDR2 SYDVKM. The V and J ends lost 3 bases and 4 bases respectively, with 10 bases between them. The CDR3 DNA follows: TGTGCCAGCAGTTTTTCCCCCCGCGGAAACACCATATATTTT. Translated, it gives CASSFSPRGNTIYF. The whole variable domain, filled in from reference TRBV28 and TRBJ1-3, reads DVKVTQSSRYLVKRTGEKVFLECVQDMDHENMFWYRQDPGLGLRLIYFSYDVKMKEKGDIPEGYSVSREKKERFSLILESASTNQTSMYLCASSFSPRGNTIYFGEGSWLTVV.

The rearrangement joins TRBV4-2 to TRBJ2-1, with D perhaps matching TRBD2 (6 bases). This CDR3 has 16 amino acids. Looked up from germline, CDR1 is LGHNA and CDR2 is YNFKEQ. V was trimmed by 3 bases and J by 3 bases, leaving 15 bases between them. The CDR3 DNA sequence: TGTGCCAGCAGCCATAGTGGCGGGAACGGCTACAATGAGCAGTTCTTC. It encodes CASSHSGGNGYNEQFF.

This clonotype occurred many times. For the CDR3, the DNA is TGTGCCAGCAGCCAGGGACTAGCGGGAGGGGCAGAGACCCAGTACTTC. It specifies CASSQGLAGGAETQYF. J is TRBJ2-5 and V is TRBV7-8; TRBD2 aligns across 16 bases. After removal of 5 bases from V and 4 bases from J, the junction contained 4 bases not matched to a gene. This CDR3 region has 16 residues. The germline V gene encodes CDR1 SGHVS and CDR2 FQNEAQ.

In this sample, this clonotype turned up many times. The chain has TRBV7-2 and TRBJ1-1; TRBD1 is a possible D gene (6 bases). Germline CDR1 reads SGHTA; CDR2 reads FQGNSA. This CDR3 has 14 amino acids. V gave up 5 bases and J gave up 3 bases, with 13 bases separating them. Written as DNA, the CDR3 is TGTGCCAGCAGCCCGAGGGGGGGCTACACTGAAGCTTTCTTT. Protein product: CASSPRGGYTEAFF. Together with reference TRBV7-2 and TRBJ1-1, the CDR3 gives the full variable domain: GAGVSQSPSNKVTEKGKDVELRCDPISGHTALYWYRQSLGQGLEFLIYFQGNSAPDKSGLPSDRFSAERTGGSVSTLTIQRTQQEDSAVYLCASSPRGGYTEAFFGQGTRLTVV.

This clonotype was seen a handful of times. This rearrangement joins TRBV11-3 to TRBJ2-1; the D call may be TRBD1 or TRBD2 (5 bases each). V was pared by 5 bases and J by 10 bases, with 12 bases between. This CDR3 spans 12 amino acids. Germline lookup yields CDR1 SGHNT and CDR2 YENEEA. The CDR3 sequence: CASSVREHEQFF. DNA of the CDR3: TGTGCCAGCAGCGTCAGGGAGCACGAGCAGTTCTTC.

The chain carries TRBV20-1 and TRBJ2-7, with TRBD1 matching 8 bases. The CDR3 has 15 amino acids. Losses at the gene ends were 0 bases for V and 4 bases for J; bases not matched to a gene: 8. Germline-derived CDR1 and CDR2 are DFQATT and SNEGSKA (reference sequence). The CDR3: CSARETGQGTYEQYF. The CDR3, as DNA: TGCAGTGCTAGAGAAACCGGACAGGGAACGTACGAGCAGTACTTC.

This sequence joins TRBV11-2 and TRBJ1-2; D gene ambiguous. Trimming pared 6 bases from V and 0 bases from J, leaving 8 bases between. The CDR3 loop spans 13 amino acids. The germline CDR1 and CDR2 sequences are SGHAT and FQNNGV. Here the CDR3 DNA reads TGTGCCAGCAGTCGAGCCCCTAACTATGGCTACACCTTC. It encodes CASSRAPNYGYTF.

This clonotype has more than one count but fewer than ten. The CDR3 reads CATRGTSGEGNTGELFF. Written as DNA, the CDR3 is TGTGCCACCCGAGGGACTAGCGGCGAGGGTAACACCGGGGAGCTGTTTTTT. The chain uses TRBV24-1 and TRBJ2-2, with 11 bases lining up with TRBD2. Germline lookup yields CDR1 KGHDR and CDR2 SFDVKD. The length of the CDR3 is 17 residues. V was pared by 9 bases and J by 2 bases, with 10 bases of the junction left unmatched.

This clonotype has a handful of counts. The rearrangement uses TRBV6-6 and TRBJ2-7; possibly TRBD1 for D (6 bases). The CDR3 runs to 14 residues. Germline-derived CDR1 and CDR2 are MNHNY and SVGAGI (reference sequence). Trimming cost V 2 bases and J 5 bases, with 13 bases left between them. The CDR3 sequence: CASSYPQGSHEQYF. The CDR3 DNA reads TGTGCCAGCAGTTACCCGCAGGGGTCCCACGAGCAGTACTTC.

This clonotype has just a few counts. The V call is TRBV6-6, the J call TRBJ1-2; 7 bases are a match to TRBD1. Trimming at V came to 8 bases and at J to 4 bases, leaving 10 bases not matched to a gene. This CDR3 is built from 14 residues. Germline assignment: CDR1 MNHNY and CDR2 SVGAGI (reference sequence). DNA of the CDR3: TGTGCCAGCCGTCTTGACAGGGTATCCTATGGCTACACCTTC. Its protein is CASRLDRVSYGYTF.

This clonotype was observed many times. This chain links TRBV7-2 with TRBJ1-1, with 9 bases aligning to TRBD1. CDR3 length: 17 residues. CDR1 is SGHTA, CDR2 FQGNSA, per germline. Trimming took 2 bases from V and 5 from J; bases not matched to a gene: 12. CDR3 amino acids: CASSLTGQGVGKTEAFF. CDR3 bases: TGTGCCAGCAGCTTAACGGGACAGGGTGTGGGAAAAACTGAAGCTTTCTTT.

CDR3: CASSLGGGGRARDEQFF. In DNA form, the CDR3 reads TGTGCCAGCAGCTTGGGGGGTGGGGGGAGGGCCCGGGATGAGCAGTTCTTC. The V gene is TRBV5-4, the J gene TRBJ2-1; the match to TRBD2 covers 7 bases. V gave up 0 bases and J gave up 8 bases; unmatched junction bases: 14. CDR1 is SGHNT, CDR2 YYREEE, per germline (reference sequence). This CDR3 has 17 amino acids.

This clonotype has ten or more counts. V is TRBV29-1 and J is TRBJ2-1; D is uncertain. This CDR3 is built from 14 residues. Germline V gives CDR1 SQVTM, CDR2 ANQGSEA. V dropped 6 bases and J dropped 0 bases, with 12 bases sitting between them. The CDR3 DNA reads TGCAGCGTCCTGGTGGACGGCTCCTACAATGAGCAGTTCTTC. Its translation is CSVLVDGSYNEQFF.

The chain carries TRBV9 and TRBJ2-3; unclear D gene. V lost 1 base and J lost 0, with 3 bases in between. CDR1 is SGDLS, CDR2 YYNGEE, per germline. The CDR3 totals 13 residues. CDR3 DNA sequence: TGTGCCAGCAGCGTACTCAGCACAGATACGCAGTATTTT. Translation: CASSVLSTDTQYF.

This sequence joins TRBV6-1 and TRBJ1-1; D not resolved. The length of the CDR3 is 12 residues. V was pared by 10 bases and J by 4 bases, with 13 bases between. Germline loops: CDR1 MNHNS, CDR2 SASEGT. The CDR3 loop is CAINKEGTEAFF. CDR3 nucleotide sequence: TGTGCCATCAATAAGGAGGGCACTGAAGCTTTCTTT.

With respect to this clonotype: It may be a read error: a sequence one base away is much more abundant. J is TRBJ2-1 and V is TRBV7-4, with 9 nucleotides matching TRBD2. The CDR3 has 16 amino acids. Germline CDR1 SGHVT, CDR2 SQSDAQ. The junction had 7 bases not matched to a gene; V was cut back by 4 bases and J by 3 bases. The CDR3 is CASSSHIAGDYNEQFF. The CDR3 DNA reads as TGTGCCAGCAGCTCCCATATAGCGGGAGACTACAATGAGCAGTTCTTC. The whole variable domain, remainder taken from reference TRBV7-4 and TRBJ2-1, is GAGVSQSPRYKVAKRGRDVALRCDSISGHVTLYWYRQTLGQGSEVLTYSQSDAQRDKSGRPSGRFSAERPERSVSTLKIQRTEQGDSAVYLCASSSHIAGDYNEQFFGPGTRLTVL.